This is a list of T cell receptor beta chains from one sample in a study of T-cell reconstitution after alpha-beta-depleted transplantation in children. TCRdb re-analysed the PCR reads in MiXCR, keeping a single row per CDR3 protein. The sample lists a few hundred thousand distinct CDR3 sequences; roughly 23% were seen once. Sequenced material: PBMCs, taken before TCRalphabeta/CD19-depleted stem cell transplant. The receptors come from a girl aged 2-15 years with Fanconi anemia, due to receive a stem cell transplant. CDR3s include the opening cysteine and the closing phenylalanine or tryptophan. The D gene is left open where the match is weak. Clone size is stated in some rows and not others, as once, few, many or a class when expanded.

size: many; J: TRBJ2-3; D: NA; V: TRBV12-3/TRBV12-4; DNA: TGTGCCAGCAGTTCGGGACTCAGGGCGCAGTATTTT; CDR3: CASSSGLRAQYF
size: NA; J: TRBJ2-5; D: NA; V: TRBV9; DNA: TGTGCCAGCAGCGCCGGGACACGGGAGACCCAGTACTTC; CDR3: CASSAGTRETQYF
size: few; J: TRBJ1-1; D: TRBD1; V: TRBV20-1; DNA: TGCAGTGCTAGAGTGAGGGGGCAGGGCACTGAAGCTTTCTTT; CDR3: CSARVRGQGTEAFF
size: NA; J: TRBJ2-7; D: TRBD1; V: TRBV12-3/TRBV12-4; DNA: TGTGCCAGCGGCGTCGGACAGGGAAGCTCCTACGAGCAGTACTTC; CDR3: CASGVGQGSSYEQYF
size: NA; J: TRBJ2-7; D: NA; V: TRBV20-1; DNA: TGCAGTGCTAGGTGGGGAAGGGATTTCAACTACGAGCAGTACTTC; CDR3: CSARWGRDFNYEQYF
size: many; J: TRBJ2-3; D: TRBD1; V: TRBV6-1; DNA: TGTGCCAGCAGTAGACAGACAGGGAAGACAGATACGCAGTATTTT; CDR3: CASSRQTGKTDTQYF
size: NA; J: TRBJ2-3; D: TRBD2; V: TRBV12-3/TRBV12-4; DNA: TGTGCCAGCAGTCCGGGAGGGGGAACAGATACGCAGTATTTT; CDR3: CASSPGGGTDTQYF
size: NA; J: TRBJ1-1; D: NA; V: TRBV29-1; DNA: TGCAGCGTTACAGCTAATGAAGCTTTCTTT; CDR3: CSVTANEAFF
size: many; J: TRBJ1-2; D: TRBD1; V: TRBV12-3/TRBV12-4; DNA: TGTGCCAGCAGTTCCCCGGGACAGGGAAATTATGGCTACACCTTC; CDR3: CASSSPGQGNYGYTF
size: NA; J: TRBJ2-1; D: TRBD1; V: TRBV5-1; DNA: TGCGCCAGCAGCTCCGATGGGGACAGGACCTACAATGAGCAGTTCTTC; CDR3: CASSSDGDRTYNEQFF
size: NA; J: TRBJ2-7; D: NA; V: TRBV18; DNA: TGTGCCAGCTCACCGTTGACAGGCAGCTTGCAGTACTTC; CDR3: CASSPLTGSLQYF
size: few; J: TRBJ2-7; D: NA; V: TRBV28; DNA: TGTGCCAGCAGTTTCGGCAACTTTTACGAGCAGTACTTC; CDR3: CASSFGNFYEQYF
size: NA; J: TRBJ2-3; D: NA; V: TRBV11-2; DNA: TGTGCCAGCAGCTTAGGTGGCGGGCCTAGCACAGATACGCAGTATTTT; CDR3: CASSLGGGPSTDTQYF
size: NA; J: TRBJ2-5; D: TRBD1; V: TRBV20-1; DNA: TGCAGTGCCCCACAGACAGGGGGCGAGACCCAGTACTTC; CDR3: CSAPQTGGETQYF
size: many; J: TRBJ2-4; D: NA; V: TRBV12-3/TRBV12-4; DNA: TGTGCCAGCAGTTTATCCCAGCGAAACATTCAGTACTTC; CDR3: CASSLSQRNIQYF